This T cell receptor beta chain derives from a study of blood T cell repertoires in COVID-19. Study-level information: Material from acute and convalescent COVID-19 was sourced from the United States, Italy and Spain. Sources were T cells, B-cell-depleted T cells, or PBMCs; the material itself was cDNA or gDNA.

Per the study methods: Amplified reference gene primers provided the basis for estimating nucleated cell counts. Libraries were prepared by immunoSEQ multiplex PCR; TCRdb keeps only in-frame clonotypes and omits some of them. V and J calls and clone size follow that table, whereas D and trimming were derived from the DNA. The sample holds approximately 98,000 clones; less than 85% are singletons and the top ten take about 2%. The V gene's germline CDR1 is SNHLY and CDR2 FYNNEI. V shed 8 bases and J 3 bases; nucleotides not matched to a gene: 12. CDR3 size: 15 residues. The sample was peripheral blood. The sequence came from a woman in her thirties or forties with acute or convalescent COVID-19. The chain carries TRBV2 and TRBJ2-7; 8 bases align to TRBD1. The CDR3 nucleotides read TGTGCCAGCTCGAGAGGCGGGACAGGAGGCTACGAGCAGTACTTC. It is translated as CASSRGGTGGYEQYF.